Included here is one T cell receptor (beta chain) sequence, with context. As yet, its antigen is unknown. A single base separates this from a much larger clone, so it may be a read error. Constant-segment-primed 5'RACE gave TCR alpha and TCR beta cDNA libraries with sample barcodes and UMIs. From the 5' RACE reads, TCRdb called clonotypes with MiXCR, one entry per CDR3 protein. The table has tens of thousands of distinct CDR3 sequences, roughly 17% seen once. The junction had 6 bases not matched to a gene; V was cut back by 4 bases and J by 5 bases. Germline assignment: CDR1 LNHNV and CDR2 YYDKDF (reference sequence). CDR3 length: 16 amino acids. These data are taken from a study of T-cell memory formation after mild COVID-19. Study-level information: For the most part, TCR clusters were specific to one donor. Whole-study results and caveats: Clones shrinking from day 15 to 85 showed even CD4/CD8 mixes; later expanders tilted CD4+. Pre-infection memory showed some responding clones, and this suggested that cross-reactive memory joined.

V and J are TRBV15 and TRBJ2-1; 12 positions agree with TRBD2. What was sequenced was PBMCs or a T cell subset sorted from them (not recorded which). The TCR comes from an adult woman who had mild COVID-19 (a few samples of this study predate the infection). Cell type and time point are not known. The CDR3, as DNA: TGTGCCACCAGCACTAGCGGGAGGGCCCTTAACAATGAGCAGTTCTTC. The encoded protein is CATSTSGRALNNEQFF.